The 14 T cell receptor beta chains below were found in one sample sequenced in a study of early stage breast cancer tumors. Repertoires were generated with immunoSEQ multiplex PCR, while TCRdb's copy carries only in-frame clones and drops some. The sample lists over 13,000 clones, approximately 81% seen once, with 6% to 9.5% in the top ten. The sequencing input was normal breast tissue next to the tumor. Receptor source: a person in their fifties with breast cancer.

The CDR3 is CASSLGTGSYEQYF. In DNA form, the CDR3 reads TGTGCCAGCAGCTTAGGGACAGGTTCCTACGAGCAGTACTTC. The chain employs TRBV11-2 and TRBJ2-7; 7 nucleotides line up with TRBD1. The CDR3 extends over 14 amino acids. Germline loops: CDR1 SGHAT, CDR2 FQNNGV. V shed 1 base, J shed 1 base, and the junction held 1 base outside the gene matches.

The chain carries TRBV19 and TRBJ1-3; D gene ambiguous. The V end was cut by 0 bases, the J end by 0 bases, with 9 bases between. This CDR3 region has 16 residues. Germline V gives CDR1 LNHDA, CDR2 SQIVND (reference sequence). The CDR3 here is CASSIEASRSGNTIYF. CDR3 DNA sequence: TGTGCCAGTAGTATAGAGGCCAGTCGCTCTGGAAACACCATATATTTT.

This chain links TRBV5-4 with TRBJ1-1; D uncertain. Deletions cut 2 bases from V and 2 bases from J, with 4 bases between. The CDR3 runs 12 residues. The germline gives CDR1 SGHNT, CDR2 YYREEE (reference sequence). In DNA form, the CDR3 reads TGTGCCAGCAGCTTCCATAACACTGAAGCTTTCTTT. This encodes CASSFHNTEAFF.

The chain combines TRBV4-1 with TRBJ2-1; tentative D call: TRBD1 (5 bases). The CDR3 contains 12 residues. Germline lookup yields CDR1 MGHRA and CDR2 YSYEKL. V was clipped by 3 bases and J by 9 bases, with 9 bases between them. The CDR3 loop is CASSHRESEQFF. The CDR3, as DNA: TGCGCCAGCAGCCACAGGGAAAGTGAGCAGTTCTTC.

DNA of the CDR3: TGTGCCAGCAGGACAATACCTACGACCTACGAGCAGTACTTC. Its translation is CASRTIPTTYEQYF. The V gene is TRBV2, the J gene TRBJ2-7; no firm D call. Trimming removed 6 bases from V and 2 bases from J, with 14 bases in between. The length of the CDR3 is 14 residues. Germline CDR1 is SNHLY and CDR2 is FYNNEI.

This chain joins TRBV29-1 and TRBJ2-7, with 12 bases identical to TRBD2. The length of the CDR3 is 14 residues. The J segment lost 0 bases and the V segment lost 6 bases, leaving 3 bases of the junction unmatched. The germline CDR1 and CDR2 sequences are SQVTM and ANQGSEA. The CDR3 here is CSVRTSGDSYEQYF. CDR3 sequence (DNA): TGCAGCGTGAGGACTAGCGGGGACTCCTACGAGCAGTACTTC.

This clone appeared a single time. V usage is TRBV5-4 and J usage is TRBJ1-2, with a possible D match to TRBD1 (6 bases). CDR3 length: 14 residues. Trimming cost V 1 base and J 2 bases, with 9 bases left between them. Looked up from germline, CDR1 is SGHNT and CDR2 is YYREEE (reference sequence). The CDR3 DNA is TGTGCCAGCAGCTTGACAAGGGGGAACTATGGCTACACCTTC. It encodes CASSLTRGNYGYTF.

This clone was seen only a few times. This chain joins TRBV27 and TRBJ1-4; D perhaps matches TRBD1 (5 bases). The CDR3 extends over 13 amino acids. Germline V gene sequence: CDR1 MNHEY, CDR2 SMNVEV (reference sequence). The V gene lost 5 bases and the J gene lost 5 bases, with 9 bases spanning the gap. CDR3: CASSARQNEKLFF. The CDR3 bases are TGTGCCAGCAGTGCCCGACAGAATGAAAAACTGTTTTTT.

This clone came up a few times. A junction boundary mismatches the germline segment, possibly from a read error. V is TRBV7-7 and J is TRBJ2-7; 7 positions agree with TRBD1. In germline, CDR1 is SSHAT, CDR2 FNYEAQ (reference sequence). The CDR3 runs 14 residues. This chain's CDR3 is CASSPGGWGYEQYF. The CDR3 bases are TGTGCTAGCAGCCCAGGGGGATGGGGGTACGAGCAGTACTTC.

This clone has a single count. The chain links TRBV6-4 to TRBJ2-3, with D unresolved. The V end lost 2 bases, the J end lost 1 base, and 10 bases lay between the germline ends. Germline V CDR1 and CDR2: MRHNA, SNTAGT. The CDR3 spans 15 residues. CDR3 DNA sequence: TGTGCCAGCAGTGACGTGGGTTTGGGCACAGATACGCAGTATTTT. This gives the protein CASSDVGLGTDTQYF.

The chain employs TRBV10-2 and TRBJ1-1, with D possibly matching TRBD1 (6 bases). Germline CDR1 and CDR2: WSHSY and SAAADI. V was trimmed by 3 bases and J by 6 bases, leaving 8 bases between them. The CDR3 consists of 12 residues. The CDR3 is CASSDGGPEAFF. The CDR3 DNA is TGCGCCAGCAGTGACGGGGGCCCTGAAGCTTTCTTT.

The chain couples TRBV6-6 to TRBJ2-7; 12 bases fit TRBD1. Germline V gives CDR1 MNHNY, CDR2 SVGAGI (reference sequence). The CDR3 extends over 15 amino acids. Trimming at V came to 5 bases and at J to 5 bases, leaving 7 bases not matched to a gene. CDR3 sequence reads: CASSLGGTGGDEQYF. In DNA form, the CDR3 reads TGTGCCAGCAGTCTGGGGGGGACAGGGGGCGACGAGCAGTACTTC.

This clone was counted only a few times. The rearrangement links TRBV5-1 to TRBJ1-1; a possible D gene is TRBD1 (5 bases). Germline CDR1 reads SGHRS; CDR2 reads YFSETQ. This CDR3 has 16 residues. V was shortened by 5 bases and J by 0 bases, with 17 bases between the two germline ends. DNA of the CDR3: TGCGCCAGCAGATCTACTATGGGACCTATGAACACTGAAGCTTTCTTT. It yields the protein CASRSTMGPMNTEAFF.

V gene TRBV19 combines with J gene TRBJ2-3; unclear D gene. CDR3 length equals 15 residues. V gave up 1 base and J gave up 0 bases, with 8 bases separating them. Germline CDR1 and CDR2: LNHDA and SQIVND (reference sequence). CDR3 sequence reads: CASSIGTKSTDTQYF. The CDR3 DNA sequence: TGTGCCAGTAGTATAGGAACTAAAAGCACAGATACGCAGTATTTT.